This record covers a single TCR beta chain. Assay: immunoSEQ multiplex PCR; the TCRdb copy retains only in-frame clones and omits some. The sample holds about 70,000 clones, under 90% seen once. The sample originates from a study of PD-L1 blockade in urothelial cancer. The sample's time point: pretreatment peripheral blood. Trimming cost V 6 bases and J 3 bases, with 18 bases left between them. The CDR3 has 15 amino acids. Germline loops: CDR1 SEHNR, CDR2 FQNEAQ (reference sequence). The chain recombines TRBV7-9 with TRBJ2-7; D ambiguous. Sample: PBMCs, taken around atezolizumab (anti-PD-L1) treatment. The sequence came from a man aged 70-80 years with urothelial cancer. CDR3 nucleotides: TGTGCCAGCAGGGTCCTTAGGCAGGTAAACTACGAGCAGTACTTC. This sequence encodes CASRVLRQVNYEQYF.